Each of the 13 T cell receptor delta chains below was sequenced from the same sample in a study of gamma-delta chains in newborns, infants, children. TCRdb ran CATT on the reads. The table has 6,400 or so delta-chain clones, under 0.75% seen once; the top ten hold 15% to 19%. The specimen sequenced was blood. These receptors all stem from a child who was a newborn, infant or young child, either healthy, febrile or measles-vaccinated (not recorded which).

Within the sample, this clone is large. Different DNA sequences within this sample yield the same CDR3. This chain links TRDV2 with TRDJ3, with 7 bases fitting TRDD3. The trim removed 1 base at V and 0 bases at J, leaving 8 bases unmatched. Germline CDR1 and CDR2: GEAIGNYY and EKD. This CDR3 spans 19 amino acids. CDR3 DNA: TGTGCCTGTGACACTGGGGGAATCCTCAGCTCCTGGGACACCCGACAGATGTTTTTC. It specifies CACDTGGILSSWDTRQMFF.

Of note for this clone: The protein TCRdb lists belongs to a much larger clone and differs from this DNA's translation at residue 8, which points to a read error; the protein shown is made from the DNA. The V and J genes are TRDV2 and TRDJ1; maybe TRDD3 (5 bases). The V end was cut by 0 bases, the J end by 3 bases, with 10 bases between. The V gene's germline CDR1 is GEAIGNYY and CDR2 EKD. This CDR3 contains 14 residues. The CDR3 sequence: CACDTVGSSDKLIF. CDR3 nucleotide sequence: TGTGCCTGTGACACCGTGGGATCCTCCGATAAACTCATCTTT.

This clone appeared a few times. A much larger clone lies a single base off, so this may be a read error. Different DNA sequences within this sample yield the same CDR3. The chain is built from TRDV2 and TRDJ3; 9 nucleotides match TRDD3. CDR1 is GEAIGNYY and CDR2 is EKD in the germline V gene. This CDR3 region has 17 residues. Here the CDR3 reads CACDTWGISWDTRQMFF. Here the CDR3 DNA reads TGCGCCTGTGACACCTGGGGGATCTCCTGGGACACCCGACAGATGTTTTTC.

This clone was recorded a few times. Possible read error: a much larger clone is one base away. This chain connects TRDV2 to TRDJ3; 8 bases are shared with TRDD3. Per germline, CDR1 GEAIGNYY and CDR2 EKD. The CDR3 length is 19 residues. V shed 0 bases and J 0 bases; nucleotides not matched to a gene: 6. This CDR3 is CACDTWGIKSSWDTRQMFF. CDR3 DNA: TGTGCCTGTGACACCTGGGGGATTAAATCCTCCTGGGACACCCGACAGATGTTTTTC.

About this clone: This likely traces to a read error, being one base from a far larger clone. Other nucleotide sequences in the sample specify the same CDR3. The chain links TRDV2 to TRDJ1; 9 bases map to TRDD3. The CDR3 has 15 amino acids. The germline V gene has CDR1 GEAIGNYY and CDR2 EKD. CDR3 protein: CACDTLGEYTDKLIF. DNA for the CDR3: TGTGCCTGTGACACACTGGGGGAGTACACCGATAAGCTCATCTTT.

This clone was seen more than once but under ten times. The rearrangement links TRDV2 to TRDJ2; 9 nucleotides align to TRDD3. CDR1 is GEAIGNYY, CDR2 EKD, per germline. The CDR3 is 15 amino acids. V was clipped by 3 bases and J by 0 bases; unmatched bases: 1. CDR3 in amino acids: CACDWGYALTAQLFF. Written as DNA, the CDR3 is TGTGCCTGTGACTGGGGATACGCTTTGACAGCACAACTCTTCTTT.

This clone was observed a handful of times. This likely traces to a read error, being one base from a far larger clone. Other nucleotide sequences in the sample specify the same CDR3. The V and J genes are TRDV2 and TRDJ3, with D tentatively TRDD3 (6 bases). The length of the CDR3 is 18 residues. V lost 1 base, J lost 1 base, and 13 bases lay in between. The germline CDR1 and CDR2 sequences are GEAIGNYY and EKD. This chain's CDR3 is CACDTVGIVSWDTRQMFF. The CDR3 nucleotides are TGTGCCTGTGACACTGTGGGGATCGTGTCCTGGGACACCCGACAGATGTTTTTC.

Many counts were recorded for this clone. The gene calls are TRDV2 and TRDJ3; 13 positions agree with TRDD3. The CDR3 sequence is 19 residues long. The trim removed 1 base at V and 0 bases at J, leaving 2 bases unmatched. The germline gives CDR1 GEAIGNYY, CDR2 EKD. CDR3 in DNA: TGTGCCTGTGACACGTACTGGGGGATACGCTCCTGGGACACCCGACAGATGTTTTTC. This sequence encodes CACDTYWGIRSWDTRQMFF.

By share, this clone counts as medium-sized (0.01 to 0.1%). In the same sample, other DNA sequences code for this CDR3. Written as DNA, the CDR3 is TGTGCCTGTGACACTTTGGGGGATACGCTTCCCTCCTGGGACACCCGACAGATGTTTTTC. Translated: CACDTLGDTLPSWDTRQMFF. V gene TRDV2 combines with J gene TRDJ3, with 11 nucleotides matching TRDD3. V shed 1 base, J shed 0 bases, and the junction held 7 bases outside the gene matches. The CDR3 is 20 residues long. Per germline, CDR1 GEAIGNYY and CDR2 EKD.

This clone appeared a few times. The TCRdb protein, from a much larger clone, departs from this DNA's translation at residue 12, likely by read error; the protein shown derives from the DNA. CDR3 region: CACDTVLGDTWNTRQMFF. CDR3 nucleotide sequence: TGTGCCTGTGACACCGTACTGGGGGATACCTGGAACACCCGACAGATGTTTTTC. This chain connects TRDV2 to TRDJ3, with TRDD3 identical over 12 bases. CDR1 and CDR2 from the germline V gene are GEAIGNYY and EKD. This CDR3 is 18 amino acids long.

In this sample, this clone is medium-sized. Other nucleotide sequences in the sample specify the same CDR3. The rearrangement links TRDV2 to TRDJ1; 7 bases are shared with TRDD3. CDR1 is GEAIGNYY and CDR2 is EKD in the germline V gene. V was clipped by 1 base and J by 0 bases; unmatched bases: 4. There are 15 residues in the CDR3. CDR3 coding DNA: TGTGCCTGTGACACGTTGGGGGAGTACACCGATAAACTCATCTTT. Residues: CACDTLGEYTDKLIF.

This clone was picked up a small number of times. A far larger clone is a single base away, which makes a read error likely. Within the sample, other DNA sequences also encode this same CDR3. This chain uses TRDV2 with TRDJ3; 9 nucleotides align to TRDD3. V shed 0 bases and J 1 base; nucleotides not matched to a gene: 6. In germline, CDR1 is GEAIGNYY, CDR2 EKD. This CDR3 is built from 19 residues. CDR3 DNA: TGTGCCTGTGACACCTGGGGGATAAGCCTGTCCTGGGACACCCGACAGATGTTTTTC. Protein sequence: CACDTWGISLSWDTRQMFF.

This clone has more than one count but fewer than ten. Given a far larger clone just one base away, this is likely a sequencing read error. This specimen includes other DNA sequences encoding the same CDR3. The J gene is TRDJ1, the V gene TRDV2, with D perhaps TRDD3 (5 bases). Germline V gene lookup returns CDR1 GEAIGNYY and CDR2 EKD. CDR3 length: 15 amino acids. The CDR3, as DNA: TGTGCCTGTGACGGGGTGGGATCGTACACTGATAAACTCATCTTT. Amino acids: CACDGVGSYTDKLIF.